This T cell receptor beta chain was found in a study (dated by TCRdb to about 2015). Concerning the study at large: The study tested whether tumor-infiltrating Tregs in breast cancer are recruited from blood Tregs or converted in situ from other CD4+ T cell subsets. The full study reports these points: In terms of TCR gene usage, tumor memory CD4+ T cells clustered together with blood and lymph node memory CD4+ cells, as well as with lymph node naive CD4+ cells. The greatest overlap of tumor-infiltrating Treg TCR alpha and beta sequences was with tumor naive CD4+ T cells, followed next by blood naive CD4+ T cells. Rather than covering whole repertoires, validation in the larger cohort was restricted to a single TCR beta V-J rearrangement.

Full-length TCR variable regions were amplified by 5' RACE PCR using constant-region reverse primers, and then by semi-nested PCR using Nested Universal Primer A. The ReliaPrep RNA Cell Miniprep System was used to extract total RNA, which was then reverse transcribed into 5'RACE-ready cDNA with the SMARTer RACE 5'/3' Kit. Multiplex adaptors were used to barcode full-length TCR alpha and beta libraries, and the barcoded libraries were sequenced on an Illumina MiSeq. Per the original workflow: For each of nine subset-tissue groups, sequencing data from the five patients were pooled, and the groups were then compared using unsupervised clustering of TCR gene usage. The Morisita-Horn index, with shared sequences weighted by their contribution to each repertoire, was used to calculate repertoire similarity. The public reads were quality trimmed at Q25 with fastp and then assembled into clones with MiXCR by TCRdb, keeping productive beta chains. CDR3 protein duplicates are merged, each entry listing the most common genes and DNA. TCRdb, not the original authors, processed these V and J calls. The sample table contains 9,000 to 9,500 distinct CDR3 sequences; only one count was recorded for 40% to 50% of them. The ten largest account for 2.9% of the sample.

This clonotype is large (0.1 to 1%). No antigen is known for it. Base qualities are not recorded, but no much larger clone differs from it by a single base. The germline V gene encodes CDR1 LNHNV and CDR2 YYDKDF (reference sequence). V was cut back by 2 bases and J by 5 bases, leaving a gap of 9 bases between them. From the cysteine up to the phenylalanine, the CDR3 has a length of 13 residues. The kept DNA is CDR3 alone, 39 bases in frame from the first base. Cells that were CD4+CD25+CD127-/low were isolated as Tregs. Tregs, naive and memory CD4+ T cells from tumor, blood and ipsilateral draining lymph nodes of a few breast cancer patients underwent full-length TCR alpha and beta sequencing. Tumor tissue and lymph nodes from ipsilateral axillary dissection were perfused with PBS, minced and digested with collagenase I and hyaluronidase. Mononuclear cells from lymph nodes or 50 ml of peripheral blood were isolated by Ficoll density gradient centrifugation. Sorted cell populations were confirmed by FACS to exceed 90% purity.

The sequence links TRBV15 to TRBJ2-5, and TRBD2 may be the D gene, going by 6 matching bases. This sequence originates from a female donor with breast cancer. Input material: Tregs sorted from a lymph node. The CDR3 sequence is CATSRTAGETQYF. Here is the DNA: TGTGCCACCAGCAGAACCGCGGGGGAGACCCAGTACTTC.